The 17 T cell receptor beta chains given below trace back to one sample, sequenced in a study of blood T cell repertoires in COVID-19. Data came from immunoSEQ multiplex PCR; TCRdb stores just in-frame clones and leaves some out. The table includes under 300,000 clones, 70% to 80% detected once. Sequencing was carried out using peripheral blood. These receptors were collected from a woman at least 80 years old with acute or convalescent COVID-19.

The chain joins TRBV6-5 to TRBJ1-2, with 8 bases that match TRBD1. The trim removed 7 bases at V and 1 base at J, leaving 8 bases unmatched. The length of the CDR3 is 15 residues. The germline CDR1 and CDR2 sequences are MNHEY and SVGAGI. CDR3 residues: CASTLRTGFNYGYTF. CDR3 in DNA: TGTGCCAGCACTCTAAGGACAGGGTTTAACTATGGCTACACCTTC.

This chain links TRBV5-1 with TRBJ2-1; 7 nucleotides agree with TRBD1. The CDR3 length is 14 residues. The germline CDR1 and CDR2 sequences are SGHRS and YFSETQ. The trim removed 3 bases at V and 10 bases at J, leaving 10 bases unmatched. The CDR3 nucleotides read TGCGCCAGCAGCTCGGGACAGCTGAGCGAGGAGCAGTTCTTC. Protein: CASSSGQLSEEQFF.

The chain joins TRBV27 to TRBJ1-1; D gene uncertain. The CDR3 covers 13 residues. Trimming cost V 2 bases and J 9 bases, with 13 bases left between them. Germline V gene lookup returns CDR1 MNHEY and CDR2 SMNVEV (reference sequence). This chain's CDR3 is CASSLNEGVKAFF. The CDR3 nucleotides are TGTGCCAGCAGTTTAAATGAGGGTGTGAAAGCTTTCTTT.

The chain employs TRBV2 and TRBJ2-7; TRBD1 is a possible D gene (6 bases). Germline V gene lookup returns CDR1 SNHLY and CDR2 FYNNEI. Trimming removed 3 bases from V and 2 bases from J, with 11 bases in between. CDR3 length: 14 residues. The CDR3 region is CASSEHGQTYEQYF. DNA for the CDR3: TGTGCCAGCAGTGAGCATGGACAGACCTACGAGCAGTACTTC.

The chain links TRBV9 to TRBJ2-3; 12 positions agree with TRBD2. Losses at the gene ends were 2 bases for V and 5 bases for J; bases not matched to a gene: 6. Germline V lookup: CDR1 SGDLS, CDR2 YYNGEE. The CDR3 is 16 residues long. CDR3 sequence (DNA): TGTGCCAGCAGCGTCACTAGCGGGGGGCGGGTAGATACGCAGTATTTT. This codes for CASSVTSGGRVDTQYF.

Remarks on this clone: Other nucleotide sequences from this sample produce the same CDR3. This chain connects TRBV6-5 to TRBJ2-5, with 11 bases identical to TRBD2. Germline assignment: CDR1 MNHEY and CDR2 SVGAGI. Losses at the gene ends were 0 bases for V and 2 bases for J; bases not matched to a gene: 2. The CDR3 has 16 amino acids. The CDR3 region is CASSYSIAGGQETQYF. Here the CDR3 DNA reads TGTGCCAGCAGTTACTCTATAGCGGGGGGGCAAGAGACCCAGTACTTC.

This CDR3 is CASSALAVNTGELFF. CDR3 DNA: TGTGCCAGCAGTGCGCTAGCGGTGAACACCGGGGAGCTGTTTTTT. This chain joins TRBV25-1 and TRBJ2-2; 7 positions agree with TRBD2. Germline V gene lookup returns CDR1 MGHDK and CDR2 SYGVNS. V dropped 4 bases and J dropped 1; count of bases not matched to a gene: 3. CDR3 length: 15 amino acids.

The chain couples TRBV9 to TRBJ2-5, with TRBD2 matching 12 bases. Germline loops: CDR1 SGDLS, CDR2 YYNGEE. V was pared by 0 bases and J by 7 bases, with 7 bases of the junction left unmatched. CDR3 length: 16 amino acids. Here the CDR3 reads CASSVGLAGGPGTQYF. DNA for the CDR3: TGTGCCAGCAGCGTAGGGCTAGCGGGGGGGCCCGGGACCCAGTACTTC.

This clone has a single count. Here the CDR3 DNA reads TGTGCCAGCAGTGAAACTCCCCCGACAGTTCGCCCTAACTATGGCTACACCTTC. The encoded protein is CASSETPPTVRPNYGYTF. The chain links TRBV2 to TRBJ1-2; the D gene is possibly TRBD1 (5 bases). The germline V and J ends were trimmed by 2 bases and 0 bases, with 19 bases remaining between them. Germline CDR1 is SNHLY and CDR2 is FYNNEI. The CDR3 has 18 amino acids.

J is TRBJ2-3 and V is TRBV3-1 (or the pseudogene TRBV3-2), with D tentatively TRBD2 (6 bases). The CDR3 length is 14 residues. Germline assignment: CDR1 LGHDT and CDR2 YNNKEL (reference sequence). The ends were cut back, 5 bases at V and 2 bases at J, with 11 bases in the middle. Written as DNA, the CDR3 is TGTGCCAGCAGCGCGGGGAGTTTCACAGATACGCAGTATTTT. Translated: CASSAGSFTDTQYF.

The rearrangement uses TRBV5-4 and TRBJ2-1; D may be TRBD1 (6 bases). Germline V gene sequence: CDR1 SGHNT, CDR2 YYREEE (reference sequence). The CDR3 is made up of 13 amino acids. Trimming stripped 4 bases from V and 7 bases from J, with 12 bases between. CDR3 residues: CASSPSQGNEQFF. In DNA, the CDR3 is TGTGCCAGCAGCCCCTCCCAGGGGAATGAGCAGTTCTTC.

This clone was observed once. The genes are TRBV18 and TRBJ1-6; 7 nucleotides match TRBD1. The J segment lost 6 bases and the V segment lost 5 bases, leaving 7 bases of the junction unmatched. In germline, CDR1 is KGHSH, CDR2 LQKENI. This CDR3 has 15 amino acids. The chain's CDR3 is CASSSETGSNSPLHF. CDR3 bases: TGTGCCAGCTCATCTGAGACAGGGAGTAATTCACCCCTCCACTTT.

The chain joins TRBV18 to TRBJ1-2, with a tentative D call TRBD1 (5 bases). The CDR3 consists of 13 residues. Germline V gives CDR1 KGHSH, CDR2 LQKENI. Trimming stripped 2 bases from V and 10 bases from J, with 14 bases between. Written as DNA, the CDR3 is TGTGCCAGCTCACCATACGGGGACTCGAACTACACCTTC. The encoded protein is CASSPYGDSNYTF.

The chain combines TRBV7-2 with TRBJ1-5; D possibly corresponds to TRBD1 (5 bases). Germline CDR1 is SGHTA and CDR2 is FQGNSA. Trimming took 5 bases from V and 4 from J, leaving 12 bases between them. The CDR3 runs to 14 residues. The CDR3 spells CASSARRGNQPQHF. CDR3 DNA sequence: TGTGCCAGCAGCGCCCGTAGGGGAAATCAGCCCCAGCATTTT.

This clone was found once. The gene calls are TRBV5-3 and TRBJ2-7; D unclear. TRBV5-3 is an ORF for which the function is uncertain. CDR3 size: 15 residues. V dropped 2 bases and J dropped 3 bases, with 15 bases sitting between them. The CDR3 nucleotides read TGTGCCAGAAGCTTATATATAGTTTGGTACTACGAGCAGTACTTC. Amino acids: CARSLYIVWYYEQYF.

Details on this clone: Other nucleotide sequences in the sample specify the same CDR3. V usage is TRBV18 and J usage is TRBJ1-1; 12 bases fit TRBD1. This CDR3 has 16 amino acids. Per the germline V gene, CDR1 is KGHSH and CDR2 is LQKENI. Unmatched junction bases numbered 4, after V lost 4 bases and J lost 1 base. CDR3 coding DNA: TGTGCCAGCTCACTCGGGACAGGGGGCACGAACACTGAAGCTTTCTTT. This gives the protein CASSLGTGGTNTEAFF. The variable domain in full, completed from reference TRBV18 and TRBJ1-1, reads NAGVMQNPRHLVRRRGQEARLRCSPMKGHSHVYWYRQLPEEGLKFMVYLQKENIIDESGMPKERFSAEFPKEGPSILRIQQVVRGDSAAYFCASSLGTGGTNTEAFFGQGTRLTVV.

This clone was counted a few times. In DNA, the CDR3 is TGTGCCAGCAGCGTAGTGGCAGGGGGAGAGCCTAGCAATCAGCCCCAGCATTTT. Amino acids: CASSVVAGGEPSNQPQHF. This sequence joins TRBV9 and TRBJ1-5, with 7 bases matching TRBD1. V trimming: 0 bases; J trimming: 0 bases; junction bases outside the gene matches: 9. Germline CDR1 is SGDLS and CDR2 is YYNGEE. The CDR3 has 18 amino acids.